This is a list of T cell receptor beta chains from one sample in a study of T-cell reconstitution after alpha-beta-depleted transplantation in children. TCRdb re-called the PCR reads through MiXCR, storing one row per CDR3 protein. This sample has some 390,000 distinct CDR3 sequences; 20% occur once, and the top ten carry about 3.8%. The specimen comprised PBMCs from the stem cell graft donor, sampled from the stem cell graft. The receptor source for this set is a human donor who donated a stem cell graft to a child with acute myeloid leukemia. The CDR3 runs from the conserved cysteine through the conserved F or W. D genes are given only for firm matches. Clone size is stated in some rows and not others, as once, few, many or a class when expanded.

v_call: TRBV7-2
clone_size: .
j_call: TRBJ2-7
d_call: .
cdr3_aa: CASSLGQKYEQYF
cdr3_nt: TGTGCCAGCAGCCTCGGACAGAAATACGAGCAGTACTTC

v_call: TRBV4-3
clone_size: .
j_call: TRBJ2-7
d_call: .
cdr3_aa: CAISQGGDDEQYF
cdr3_nt: TGCGCCATCAGCCAAGGAGGGGATGACGAGCAGTACTTC

v_call: TRBV12-3/TRBV12-4
clone_size: few
j_call: TRBJ2-7
d_call: .
cdr3_aa: CASRPGPTLTFIKSHYEQYF
cdr3_nt: TGTGCCAGCAGACCGGGGCCAACTCTCACCTTCATAAAGAGCCACTACGAGCAGTACTTC

v_call: TRBV6-2/TRBV6-3
clone_size: .
j_call: TRBJ2-6
d_call: .
cdr3_aa: CASNVGGLGANVLTF
cdr3_nt: TGTGCCAGCAACGTAGGGGGGCTTGGGGCCAACGTCCTGACTTTC

v_call: TRBV12-3/TRBV12-4
clone_size: many
j_call: TRBJ2-7
d_call: .
cdr3_aa: CASSLEQGYEQYF
cdr3_nt: TGTGCCAGCAGTTTGGAACAGGGTTACGAGCAGTACTTC

v_call: TRBV5-1
clone_size: .
j_call: TRBJ2-1
d_call: TRBD2
cdr3_aa: CASSPGTSGDEQFF
cdr3_nt: TGCGCCAGCAGCCCCGGGACTAGCGGGGATGAGCAGTTCTTC

v_call: TRBV12-3/TRBV12-4
clone_size: many
j_call: TRBJ2-1
d_call: TRBD2
cdr3_aa: CASILPGLASNEQFF
cdr3_nt: TGTGCCAGCATTCTACCGGGACTAGCGAGTAATGAGCAGTTCTTC

v_call: TRBV4-3
clone_size: .
j_call: TRBJ2-3
d_call: .
cdr3_aa: CASSQDQGRGTDTQYF
cdr3_nt: TGCGCCAGCAGCCAAGACCAGGGCAGGGGCACAGATACGCAGTATTTT

v_call: TRBV9
clone_size: many
j_call: TRBJ2-7
d_call: .
cdr3_aa: CASSVAAYSYEQYF
cdr3_nt: TGTGCCAGCAGCGTAGCAGCCTACTCCTACGAGCAGTACTTC

v_call: TRBV10-1
clone_size: .
j_call: TRBJ2-1
d_call: .
cdr3_aa: CASSDGYDEQFF
cdr3_nt: TGCGCCAGCAGTGACGGCTACGATGAGCAGTTCTTC

v_call: TRBV7-2
clone_size: .
j_call: TRBJ2-7
d_call: TRBD1
cdr3_aa: CASKQPGQTFEQYF
cdr3_nt: TGTGCCAGCAAACAACCGGGACAGACCTTCGAGCAGTACTTC

v_call: TRBV29-1
clone_size: few
j_call: TRBJ2-1
d_call: .
cdr3_aa: CSVVTGSLANEQFF
cdr3_nt: TGCAGCGTTGTTACAGGGTCCCTAGCCAATGAGCAGTTCTTC

v_call: TRBV12-3/TRBV12-4
clone_size: once
j_call: TRBJ2-5
d_call: .
cdr3_aa: CASSLNPGQKETQYF
cdr3_nt: TGTGCCAGCAGTTTAAACCCAGGGCAGAAAGAGACCCAGTACTTC

v_call: TRBV29-1
clone_size: .
j_call: TRBJ2-2
d_call: TRBD2
cdr3_aa: CSVAGGASNTGELFF
cdr3_nt: TGCAGCGTTGCGGGGGGGGCTTCGAACACCGGGGAGCTGTTTTTT

v_call: TRBV4-3
clone_size: .
j_call: TRBJ2-7
d_call: TRBD1
cdr3_aa: CASTSGTGGSYEQYF
cdr3_nt: TGCGCCAGCACGTCCGGGACAGGCGGGTCCTACGAGCAGTACTTC

v_call: TRBV29-1
clone_size: few
j_call: TRBJ2-3
d_call: .
cdr3_aa: CSVRGGSEADTQYF
cdr3_nt: TGCAGCGTTCGTGGAGGGTCCGAGGCAGATACGCAGTATTTT

v_call: TRBV12-3/TRBV12-4
clone_size: .
j_call: TRBJ2-3
d_call: .
cdr3_aa: CASSSSTSSTDTQYF
cdr3_nt: TGTGCCAGCAGTTCTAGCACCTCTAGCACAGATACGCAGTATTTT

v_call: TRBV9
clone_size: few
j_call: TRBJ2-1
d_call: .
cdr3_aa: CASSQVGASYNEQFF
cdr3_nt: TGTGCCAGCAGCCAAGTTGGCGCCTCCTACAATGAGCAGTTCTTC

v_call: TRBV7-9
clone_size: .
j_call: TRBJ2-1
d_call: TRBD2
cdr3_aa: CASSSLPGTSGKNEQFF
cdr3_nt: TGTGCCAGCAGTTCATTGCCCGGGACTAGCGGGAAAAATGAGCAGTTCTTC

v_call: TRBV29-1
clone_size: many
j_call: TRBJ1-2
d_call: TRBD1
cdr3_aa: CSVHRGYYGYTF
cdr3_nt: TGCAGCGTCCACAGGGGGTACTATGGCTACACCTTC

v_call: TRBV29-1
clone_size: many
j_call: TRBJ2-7
d_call: TRBD1
cdr3_aa: CSVVKGQGSYEQYF
cdr3_nt: TGCAGCGTTGTAAAGGGACAGGGATCCTACGAGCAGTACTTC

v_call: TRBV12-3/TRBV12-4
clone_size: few
j_call: TRBJ2-7
d_call: TRBD2
cdr3_aa: CASSRGTSGSAEQYF
cdr3_nt: TGTGCCAGCAGTAGGGGGACTAGCGGGAGTGCCGAGCAGTACTTC

v_call: TRBV24-1
clone_size: .
j_call: TRBJ2-7
d_call: .
cdr3_aa: CATSDGGAPYEQYF
cdr3_nt: TGTGCCACCAGTGATGGCGGTGCCCCCTACGAGCAGTACTTC

v_call: TRBV15
clone_size: medium-sized
j_call: TRBJ2-5
d_call: .
cdr3_aa: CATSRDRRGPETQYF
cdr3_nt: TGTGCCACCAGCAGAGATCGTCGAGGGCCAGAGACCCAGTACTTC

v_call: TRBV12-3/TRBV12-4
clone_size: .
j_call: TRBJ1-1
d_call: .
cdr3_aa: CASKLREGNTEAFF
cdr3_nt: TGTGCCAGCAAACTACGCGAGGGTAACACTGAAGCTTTCTTT

v_call: TRBV6-4
clone_size: many
j_call: TRBJ2-1
d_call: .
cdr3_aa: CASSGRERHNEQFF
cdr3_nt: TGTGCCAGCAGTGGACGGGAGCGACACAATGAGCAGTTCTTC

v_call: TRBV4-1
clone_size: .
j_call: TRBJ2-2
d_call: .
cdr3_aa: CASSQDRGYTGELFF
cdr3_nt: TGCGCCAGCAGCCAAGACAGGGGTTACACCGGGGAGCTGTTTTTT

v_call: TRBV12-3/TRBV12-4
clone_size: .
j_call: TRBJ1-6
d_call: TRBD1
cdr3_aa: CASSWTGDRTYNSPLHF
cdr3_nt: TGTGCCAGCAGCTGGACAGGGGACAGGACCTATAATTCACCCCTCCACTTT

v_call: TRBV27
clone_size: few
j_call: TRBJ2-2
d_call: TRBD2
cdr3_aa: CASSLWLAGPTGELFF
cdr3_nt: TGTGCCAGCAGTTTGTGGCTAGCGGGGCCCACCGGGGAGCTGTTTTTT